This TCR beta chain is drawn from a study of cytomegalovirus exposure and HLA in healthy donors. With respect to this clone: The target antigen is unknown.

Study-wide results and limits: The study designated some 180 TCR beta chains cytomegalovirus-associated.

PCR used 60 Vbeta primers and 13 Jbeta primers. The data were produced by immunoSEQ multiplex PCR, yet TCRdb's version contains in-frame clones alone and is incomplete. Recorded for this sample: 75,000 to 85,000 clones. Trimming took 6 bases from V and 8 from J; bases not matched to a gene: 4. The germline CDR1 and CDR2 sequences are SQVTM and ANQGSEA. CDR3 length equals 12 residues. J is TRBJ1-2 and V is TRBV29-1; TRBD1 matches at 12 bases. The specimen sequenced was PBMCs. The sequence was collected from a man between 50 and 59 years old in good health and CMV-seronegative. The CDR3 DNA reads as TGCAGCGTAGGGACAGGGGGCTGGGGCTACACCTTC. Translation: CSVGTGGWGYTF.